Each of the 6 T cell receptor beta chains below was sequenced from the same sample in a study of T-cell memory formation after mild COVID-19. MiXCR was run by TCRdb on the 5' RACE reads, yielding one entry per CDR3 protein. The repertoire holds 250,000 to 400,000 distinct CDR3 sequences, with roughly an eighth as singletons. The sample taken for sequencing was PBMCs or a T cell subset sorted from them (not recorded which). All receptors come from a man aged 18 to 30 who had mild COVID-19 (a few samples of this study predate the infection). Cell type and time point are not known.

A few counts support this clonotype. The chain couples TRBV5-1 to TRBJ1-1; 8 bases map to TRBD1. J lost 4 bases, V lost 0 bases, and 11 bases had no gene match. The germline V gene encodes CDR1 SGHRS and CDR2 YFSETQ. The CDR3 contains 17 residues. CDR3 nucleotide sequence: TGCGCCAGCAGCTTGGCCACTAAGTTACAGGGGGGCACTGAAGCTTTCTTT. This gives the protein CASSLATKLQGGTEAFF.

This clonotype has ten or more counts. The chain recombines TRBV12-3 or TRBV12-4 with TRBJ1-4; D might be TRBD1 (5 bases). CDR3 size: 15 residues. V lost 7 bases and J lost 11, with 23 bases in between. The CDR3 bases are TGTGCCAGCAATGATTCCCGGGACCCATCACAGAAACTGTTTTTT. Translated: CASNDSRDPSQKLFF.

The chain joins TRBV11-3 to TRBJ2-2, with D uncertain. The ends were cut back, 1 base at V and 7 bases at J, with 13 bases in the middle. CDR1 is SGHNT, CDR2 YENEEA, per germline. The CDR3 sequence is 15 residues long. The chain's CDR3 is CASSLAGPPGGELFF. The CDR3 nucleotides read TGTGCCAGCAGCTTAGCGGGTCCTCCGGGCGGGGAGCTGTTTTTT. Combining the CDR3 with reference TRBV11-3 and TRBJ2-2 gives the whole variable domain EAGVVQSPRYKIIEKKQPVAFWCNPISGHNTLYWYLQNLGQGPELLIRYENEEAVDDSQLPKDRFSAERLKGVDSTLKIQPAELGDSAVYLCASSLAGPPGGELFFGEGSRLTVL.

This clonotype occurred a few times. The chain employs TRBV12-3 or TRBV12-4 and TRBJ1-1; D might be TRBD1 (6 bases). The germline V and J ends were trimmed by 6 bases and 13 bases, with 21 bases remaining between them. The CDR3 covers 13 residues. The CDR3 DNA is TGTGCCAGCAGATGGGGGGAGGGGGAAACACGTTTCTTT. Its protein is CASRWGEGETRFF.

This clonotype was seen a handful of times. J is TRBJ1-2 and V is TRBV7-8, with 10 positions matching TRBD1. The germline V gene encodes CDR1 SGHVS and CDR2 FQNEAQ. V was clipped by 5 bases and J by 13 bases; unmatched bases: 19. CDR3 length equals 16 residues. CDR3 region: CASSSLLGGQGPTGTF. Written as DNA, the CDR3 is TGTGCCAGCAGCAGCTTGTTAGGGGGACAGGGGCCAACGGGCACCTTC.

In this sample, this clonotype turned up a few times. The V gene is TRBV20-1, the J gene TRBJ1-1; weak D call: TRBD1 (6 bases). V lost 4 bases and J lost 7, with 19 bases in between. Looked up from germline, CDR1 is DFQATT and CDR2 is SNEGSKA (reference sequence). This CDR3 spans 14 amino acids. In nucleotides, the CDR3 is TGCAGTGCTAAACTCAACCGGGACACAGTTGAAGCTTTCTTT. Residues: CSAKLNRDTVEAFF.